A selection of T cell receptor beta chains follows, all from one sample in a study of shared clonotypes between healthy human individuals. Only in-frame clones appear in the TCRdb table, and some are missing; sequencing was by immunoSEQ multiplex PCR. The table shows around 1.9 million clones, with 93% occurring only once. Sequenced sample: naive CD8+ T cells from PBMCs. All receptors derive from a man aged 18 to 29 in good health. Some clones in this sample may be carry-over from other donors' samples. Each CDR3 is given with its conserved first and last residue. Fields, in order: V gene, clone size, J gene, D gene, CDR3 DNA, CDR3 protein. The D gene is left open where the match is weak. Clone size is stated in some rows and not others, as once, few, many or a class when expanded.

TRBV4-1	-	TRBJ2-7	TRBD2	TGCGCCAGCAGCCAAGATCGGGGCGGGAGGGTCTACGAGCAGTACTTC	CASSQDRGGRVYEQYF
TRBV29-1	-	TRBJ1-6	TRBD1	TGCAGCGCCCGACAGGGAGAAAATTCACCCCTCCACTTT	CSARQGENSPLHF
TRBV28	-	TRBJ1-5	-	TGTGCCAGCAGTTGGGGATCGGGGGGCAATCAGCCCCAGCATTTT	CASSWGSGGNQPQHF
TRBV9	-	TRBJ2-2	-	TGTGCCAGCAGCGTAATGAGGGAAGCCGGGGAGCTGTTTTTT	CASSVMREAGELFF
TRBV15	-	TRBJ1-1	-	TGTGCCACCAGCGGGACCTCCGCAAACACTGAAGCTTTCTTT	CATSGTSANTEAFF
TRBV7-8	-	TRBJ2-3	-	TGTGCCAGCAGCCCCGCCTTGGATACGCAGTATTTT	CASSPALDTQYF
TRBV7-9	-	TRBJ2-7	-	TGTGCCAGCAGTCCTAGTCAAGCGGGTTGGGGGCGCGAGCAGTACTTC	CASSPSQAGWGREQYF
TRBV28	-	TRBJ2-5	-	TGTGCCAGCAGTTCCCAGGCGGAGGGTTCAGAGACCCAGTACTTC	CASSSQAEGSETQYF
TRBV14	-	TRBJ2-7	TRBD1	TGTGCCAGCAGCCTCGACAGGGTTTACTACGAGCAGTACTTC	CASSLDRVYYEQYF
TRBV6-1	-	TRBJ1-5	-	TGTGCCAGCAGTGAATATGACAGCTTACGGAATCAGCCCCAGCATTTT	CASSEYDSLRNQPQHF
TRBV4-3	-	TRBJ1-5	TRBD1	TGCGCCAGCAGCCAAGCCGTCGGACAGGGAAATCAGCCCCAGCATTTT	CASSQAVGQGNQPQHF
TRBV7-2	-	TRBJ2-3	-	TGTGCCAGCAGCTTAGTTGGGGTCCAAGATACGCAGTATTTT	CASSLVGVQDTQYF
TRBV29-1	-	TRBJ2-1	TRBD2	TGCAGCGTTGAAATGTCTAGCGGGAGTAACCCCTACAATGAGCAGTTCTTC	CSVEMSSGSNPYNEQFF
TRBV21-1	-	TRBJ2-7	-	TGTGCCAGCAGCAAAGGTCGGTCGCCTTGCGAGCAGTACTTC	CASSKGRSPCEQYF
TRBV27	-	TRBJ2-3	TRBD2	TGTGCCAGCAGTTTATACACTAGCGGGAGTACAGATACGCAGTATTTT	CASSLYTSGSTDTQYF
TRBV27	-	TRBJ2-4	-	TGTGCCAGCAGCTCAGGGAGAACCAAAAACATTCAGTACTTC	CASSSGRTKNIQYF
TRBV28	once	TRBJ1-1	TRBD1	TGTGCCAGCATCCTTACAGGGGTGGCCACTGAAGCTTTCTTT	CASILTGVATEAFF
TRBV9	-	TRBJ2-5	TRBD2	TGTGCCAGCAGCGCAGGGACTAGCGGGACAGAGACCCAGTACTTC	CASSAGTSGTETQYF
TRBV28	-	TRBJ1-5	-	TGTGCCGCCAGACACGGGAATCAGCCCCAGCATTTT	CAARHGNQPQHF
TRBV27	once	TRBJ2-1	TRBD2	TGTGCCAGCAGTTCAGCGGGAGGGAACTCCTACAATGAGCAGTTCTTC	CASSSAGGNSYNEQFF
TRBV11-2	once	TRBJ2-3	TRBD2	TGTGCCAGCAGCCCATCGGCGACTAGCGGGCCCCTCACAGATACGCAGTATTTT	CASSPSATSGPLTDTQYF
TRBV4-3	-	TRBJ1-3	TRBD1	TGCGCCAGCAGCCATCCCAGGGGGGGTGGAAACACCATATATTTT	CASSHPRGGGNTIYF
TRBV7-9	-	TRBJ1-2	-	TGTGCCAGCAGCGATGGACGCTTAGTTAACTATGGCTACACCTTC	CASSDGRLVNYGYTF
TRBV4-3	-	TRBJ2-7	-	TGCGCCAGCAGCCAAGATGGCCTAGTTGGGTCCTACGAGCAGTACTTC	CASSQDGLVGSYEQYF
TRBV4-3	-	TRBJ2-7	-	TGCGCCAGCAGCCAGTCCAAGGCGGTCAACTACGAGCAGTACTTC	CASSQSKAVNYEQYF
TRBV28	-	TRBJ2-3	-	TGTGCCAGCAGTTTACTTAGAGGCAACACAGATACGCAGTATTTT	CASSLLRGNTDTQYF
TRBV20-1	few	TRBJ1-5	-	TGCAGTGCTAGCCAGCCCCAGCATTTT	CSASQPQHF
TRBV7-9	-	TRBJ2-5	-	TGTGCCAGCAGCCCCTACCCCGGACAAGAGACCCAGTACTTC	CASSPYPGQETQYF
TRBV7-9	-	TRBJ2-7	-	TGTGCCAGCGGGGGAGGCTTTGCCCCCTACGAGCAGTACTTC	CASGGGFAPYEQYF
TRBV6-6	-	TRBJ2-1	TRBD1	TGTGCCAGCAGTTATCTACAGGGGGATGGAGAGCAGTTCTTC	CASSYLQGDGEQFF
TRBV6-5	-	TRBJ2-7	TRBD2	TGTGTCACCAGCAGCGGGGCAGGCTACGAGCAGTACTTC	CVTSSGAGYEQYF
TRBV20-1	-	TRBJ2-7	-	TGCAGTGCTCGACCGACCTACGAGCAGTACTTC	CSARPTYEQYF